A single sample gave rise to the 32 T cell receptor beta chains below, sequenced in a study of blood T cells in healthy people across ages. The use of a sample-barcoded 5' primer and a J-beta primer mix characterized a second PCR of about 6 to 12 cycles. In TCRdb, the 5' RACE reads were re-called with MiXCR into one record per CDR3 protein. The table has fewer than 900,000 distinct CDR3 sequences, approximately 49% seen once; the top ten hold roughly a third. Sequences were obtained from blood. The source is a woman aged 55-69 years in good health.

V and J are TRBV6-2 or TRBV6-3 and TRBJ2-1, with unresolved D. V was trimmed by 6 bases and J by 7 bases, leaving 10 bases between them. The germline gives CDR1 MNHEY, CDR2 SVGEGT. The CDR3 is made up of 12 amino acids. CDR3 nucleotide sequence: TGTGCCAGCAGAGACCCAGGTAATGAGCAGTTCTTC. This encodes CASRDPGNEQFF.

In this sample, this clonotype turned up a few times. The V and J genes are TRBV6-5 and TRBJ2-1; 10 bases match TRBD1. Germline values: CDR1 MNHEY, CDR2 SVGAGI. The CDR3 loop spans 13 amino acids. V gave up 8 bases and J gave up 8 bases; unmatched junction bases: 6. The CDR3 DNA follows: TGTGCCAGCGGGGGACAGGGGTTCCATGAGCAGTTCTTC. Translated, it gives CASGGQGFHEQFF.

The J gene is TRBJ2-5, the V gene TRBV20-1; 10 bases are shared with TRBD2. Germline CDR1 DFQATT, CDR2 SNEGSKA (reference sequence). This CDR3 region has 15 residues. V dropped 6 bases and J dropped 5; count of bases not matched to a gene: 12. The CDR3 sequence is CSATPSGRGLETQYF. DNA for the CDR3: TGCAGTGCGACCCCTAGCGGGAGAGGTCTGGAGACCCAGTACTTC.

This chain links TRBV20-1 with TRBJ2-7; D could derive from TRBD1 or TRBD2 (5 bases each). The J call may be faulty, since TRBJ2-4 better matches the DNA end. Germline values: CDR1 DFQATT, CDR2 SNEGSKA (reference sequence). This CDR3 region has 14 residues. CDR3 region: CSALRGVGKNIQYF. As DNA, the CDR3 is TGCAGTGCGTTGAGGGGAGTCGGCAAAAACATTCAGTACTTC.

This chain joins TRBV5-1 and TRBJ2-1; TRBD2 matches 15 bases. The junction had 1 base not matched to a gene; V was cut back by 0 bases and J by 9 bases. Per germline, CDR1 SGHRS and CDR2 YFSETQ. The length of the CDR3 is 15 residues. Here the CDR3 reads CASSLEGLAGGEQFF. The CDR3 bases are TGCGCCAGCAGCTTGGAGGGACTAGCGGGAGGTGAGCAGTTCTTC.

The chain's CDR3 is CASATHYSNQPQHF. For the CDR3, the DNA is TGTGCCAGCGCCACCCACTATAGCAATCAGCCCCAGCATTTT. The chain combines TRBV6-6 with TRBJ1-5; D not certain. With 8 bases removed from V and 0 bases from J, the gap between germline ends came to 11 bases. CDR3 length equals 14 residues. The germline V gene has CDR1 MNHNY and CDR2 SVGAGI (reference sequence).

V is TRBV4-3 and J is TRBJ2-3; tentatively, D is TRBD2 (5 bases). Trimming cost V 0 bases and J 3 bases, with 10 bases left between them. The CDR3 runs to 15 residues. Germline lookup yields CDR1 LGHNA and CDR2 YSLEER. The CDR3 DNA reads as TGCGCCAGCAGCCAAGATTCGGGGAAAACAGATACGCAGTATTTT. Translation gives CASSQDSGKTDTQYF.

The chain is built from TRBV4-2 and TRBJ2-1; D is perhaps TRBD2 (5 bases). The germline CDR1 and CDR2 sequences are LGHNA and YNFKEQ. The CDR3 runs 16 residues. Trimming removed 1 base from V and 4 bases from J, with 14 bases in between. CDR3 DNA: TGTGCCAGCAGCCAAGCCGGACTGGCGGAATACAATGAGCAGTTCTTC. The encoded protein is CASSQAGLAEYNEQFF.

In its sample, this clonotype was seen a few times. This chain links TRBV4-3 with TRBJ2-5; D perhaps matches TRBD1 (5 bases). V was clipped by 4 bases and J by 2 bases, with 20 bases between them. This CDR3 is built from 17 residues. Germline CDR1 and CDR2: LGHNA and YSLEER. The CDR3 DNA reads TGCGCCAGCAGCCCATTAAATTTCCTTAGACAGCAAGAGACCCAGTACTTC. This translates into CASSPLNFLRQQETQYF.

This chain links TRBV7-3 with TRBJ2-1; TRBD1 or TRBD2 may be the D gene (5 bases each). The CDR3 totals 19 residues. Germline-derived CDR1 and CDR2 are SGHTA and FQGTGA. V dropped 2 bases and J dropped 6 bases, with 26 bases sitting between them. In nucleotides, the CDR3 is TGTGCCAGCAGCTTACGGGGCTCGAGCCCGAGACTTGGGTTCAATGAGCAGTTCTTC. Translating it yields CASSLRGSSPRLGFNEQFF.

This clonotype was picked up a small number of times. This rearrangement joins TRBV2 to TRBJ2-7; possible D gene TRBD2, 6 bases. Between the trimmed V and J ends, which lost 8 bases and 7 bases, there was a span of 18 bases. Germline-derived CDR1 and CDR2 are SNHLY and FYNNEI. CDR3 size: 13 residues. The CDR3, as DNA: TGTGCCAGCTATGGGACTGGATGGGCAGAGCAGTACTTC. It encodes CASYGTGWAEQYF.

V usage is TRBV28 and J usage is TRBJ1-2, with a weak D call TRBD1 (6 bases). The V gene lost 8 bases and the J gene lost 8 bases, with 15 bases spanning the gap. The CDR3 is 12 residues long. Germline lookup yields CDR1 MDHEN and CDR2 SYDVKM. Written as DNA, the CDR3 is TGTGCCAGCCAAGGGGGGGCGCGAGGCTACACCTTC. Amino acids: CASQGGARGYTF.

There are a few counts of this clonotype. The chain recombines TRBV20-1 with TRBJ2-7; no clear D. Germline lookup yields CDR1 DFQATT and CDR2 SNEGSKA (reference sequence). The CDR3 contains 10 residues. Deletions cut 2 bases from V and 4 bases from J, with 3 bases between. CDR3 loop: CSARLYEQYF. CDR3 in DNA: TGCAGTGCTAGACTTTACGAGCAGTACTTC.

In the case of this clonotype: A read error may account for a junction end that differs from germline. This chain connects TRBV6-5 to TRBJ2-1; D unclear. The CDR3 runs to 14 residues. The germline V gene has CDR1 MNHEY and CDR2 SVGAGI. The CDR3 spells CASSYTDSNNEQFF. CDR3 bases: TGTGCCAGCAGTTACACCGACTCCAACAATGAGCAGTTCTTC.

This clonotype came up a few times. CDR3 DNA sequence: TGTGCCAGCAGAACCGGTAGGACAGGGGGCACAGATACGCAGTATTTT. It codes for CASRTGRTGGTDTQYF. The V gene is TRBV12-3 or TRBV12-4, the J gene TRBJ2-3; 9 bases agree with TRBD1. After removal of 6 bases from V and 1 base from J, the junction contained 8 bases not matched to a gene. The CDR3 runs to 16 residues.

This clonotype was seen only a few times. The rearrangement links TRBV7-9 to TRBJ2-5; D assignment may be TRBD1 or TRBD2 (5 bases each). V was trimmed by 5 bases and J by 2 bases, leaving 18 bases between them. CDR3 length: 16 amino acids. The germline V gene encodes CDR1 SEHNR and CDR2 FQNEAQ (reference sequence). The DNA of the CDR3 is TGTGCCAGCAGCCTTAGTGCACTAGGGGTACAAGAGACCCAGTACTTC. It translates to CASSLSALGVQETQYF.

This clonotype turned up a few times. V usage is TRBV11-2 and J usage is TRBJ2-4; 9 bases match TRBD1. Judging by the DNA end, TRBJ2-7 fits better; the J call may be wrong. The CDR3 is 15 residues long. CDR1 is SGHAT, CDR2 FQNNGV, per germline. CDR3 in DNA: TGTGCCAGCAGCTTAGACGGACAGGGGTTCTACGAGCAGTACTTC. As protein: CASSLDGQGFYEQYF.

Notes on this clonotype: At one of its ends the junction is not consistent with the germline gene, which may arise from a read error. V and J are TRBV29-1 and TRBJ1-6; the D gene is possibly TRBD1 (5 bases). Germline CDR1 reads SQVTM; CDR2 reads ANQGSEA. The CDR3 is 12 amino acids. The CDR3 coding sequence is TGCAGCGCCCGGGACGGGAATTCACCCCCCCACTTT. Its protein is CSARDGNSPPHF.

This clonotype has only a few counts. The chain carries TRBV15 and TRBJ2-1, with 10 nucleotides matching TRBD1. The CDR3 contains 17 residues. Per the germline V gene, CDR1 is LNHNV and CDR2 is YYDKDF (reference sequence). The V gene end was trimmed by 1 base and the J gene end by 8 bases; junction bases not matched to a gene: 11. The CDR3 nucleotides read TGTGCCACCAGCAGAGGAATTCGGACAGGGGGGGTCGATGAGCAGTTCTTC. It is translated as CATSRGIRTGGVDEQFF.

CDR3 sequence reads: CASSLARDREAFF. The CDR3 DNA is TGCGCCAGCAGCTTGGCCAGGGACAGAGAAGCTTTCTTT. The chain is built from TRBV5-1 and TRBJ1-1; 7 positions agree with TRBD1. V lost 0 bases, J lost 8 bases, and 4 bases stayed unmatched. Germline CDR1 SGHRS, CDR2 YFSETQ. The CDR3 runs 13 residues.

About this clonotype itself: One junction end does not reproduce the germline sequence, and a read error may be involved. The chain links TRBV9 to TRBJ2-6; D is unresolved. Germline V CDR1 and CDR2: SGDLS, YYNGEE. There are 15 residues in the CDR3. The CDR3 sequence: CASSVPVSGVNVLTF. As DNA, the CDR3 is TGTGCCAGCAGCGTACCAGTCTCTGGGGTCAACGTCCTGACTTTC. The full variable domain, in which reference TRBV9 and TRBJ2-6 provide the parts outside the CDR3, is DSGVTQTPKHLITATGQRVTLRCSPRSGDLSVYWYQQSLDQGLQFLIQYYNGEERAKGNILERFSAQQFPDLHSELNLSSLELGDSALYFCASSVPVSGVNVLTFGAGSRLTVL.

This clonotype was counted only a few times. The rearrangement links TRBV7-2 to TRBJ1-4; D is uncertain. The germline CDR1 and CDR2 sequences are SGHTA and FQGNSA. The CDR3 loop spans 14 amino acids. The V end was cut by 5 bases, the J end by 4 bases, with 11 bases between. The CDR3 reads CASSPTRNNEKLFF. The CDR3, as DNA: TGTGCCAGCAGCCCCACCCGGAATAATGAAAAACTGTTTTTT.

This clonotype appeared a few times. J is TRBJ2-5 and V is TRBV29-1, with 9 positions matching TRBD1. The germline V gene has CDR1 SQVTM and CDR2 ANQGSEA. The V and J ends lost 7 bases and 4 bases, in that order; junction bases with no gene match: 4. The CDR3 has 12 residues. The CDR3 DNA is TGCAGCGAACAGGGGGCGGGAGAGACCCAGTACTTC. Encoded protein: CSEQGAGETQYF.

The chain uses TRBV4-3 and TRBJ1-4; weak D call: TRBD1 (6 bases). V lost 4 bases and J 4 bases, leaving 16 bases between the germline ends. Germline V CDR1 and CDR2: LGHNA, YSLEER. The CDR3 loop spans 16 amino acids. The CDR3, as DNA: TGCGCCAGCAGCCCTGCCGCTGGGGGCTTTAATGAAAAACTGTTTTTT. As protein: CASSPAAGGFNEKLFF.

The chain joins TRBV3-1 to TRBJ2-1; 9 bases map to TRBD1. CDR1 and CDR2 (germline): LGHDT, YNNKEL (reference sequence). The CDR3 length is 21 residues. Germline trimming cut 3 bases from V and 8 bases from J; bases unmatched to any gene: 26. The CDR3 is CASSQGNGEAQGTGLLDEQFF. The CDR3 nucleotides are TGTGCCAGCAGCCAGGGTAATGGGGAAGCCCAAGGGACAGGGTTGTTGGATGAGCAGTTCTTC.

This clonotype appeared a few times. V and J are TRBV6-2 or TRBV6-3 and TRBJ2-7; possibly TRBD1 for D (6 bases). Looked up from germline, CDR1 is MNHEY and CDR2 is SVGEGT. Trimming pared 0 bases from V and 6 bases from J, leaving 12 bases between. There are 14 residues in the CDR3. CDR3 nucleotide sequence: TGTGCCAGCAGTTACTCGATTCTGGGGGCCGAGCAGTACTTC. Its protein product is CASSYSILGAEQYF.

This clonotype has more than one count but fewer than ten. This rearrangement joins TRBV7-8 to TRBJ2-7; TRBD1 aligns across 8 bases. In germline, CDR1 is SGHVS, CDR2 FQNEAQ. The CDR3 extends over 15 amino acids. With V trimmed by 3 bases and J by 5 bases, 9 bases remained unmatched. This CDR3 reads CASSFRDRTFDEQYF. DNA for the CDR3: TGTGCCAGCAGCTTCCGGGACAGGACCTTCGACGAGCAGTACTTC.

The chain combines TRBV7-2 with TRBJ1-5; D gene ambiguous. CDR3 size: 12 residues. Per germline, CDR1 SGHTA and CDR2 FQGNSA. Trimming cost V 5 bases and J 7 bases, with 9 bases left between them. CDR3 DNA sequence: TGTGCCAGCAGCACATACATGCAGCCCCAGCATTTT. Its translation: CASSTYMQPQHF.

This clonotype came up many times. This chain uses TRBV6-2 or TRBV6-3 with TRBJ1-2, with 7 bases aligning to TRBD1. The ends lost 4 bases at V and 2 bases at J; junction bases unmatched: 7. Germline V gene data show CDR1 as MNHEY and CDR2 as SVGEGT. The CDR3 spans 15 residues. The CDR3 DNA reads TGTGCCAGCAGTTTCCTCGGGACAGTGAACTATGGCTACACCTTC. It specifies CASSFLGTVNYGYTF.

The chain recombines TRBV29-1 with TRBJ1-1, with D unresolved. The CDR3 is 12 amino acids. The V gene's germline CDR1 is SQVTM and CDR2 ANQGSEA. Trimming cost V 4 bases and J 3 bases, with 9 bases left between them. CDR3 sequence (DNA): TGCAGCGTTGCGGGATGGGACACTGAAGCTTTCTTT. Translated, it gives CSVAGWDTEAFF.

The sample holds a few counts of this clonotype. The gene calls are TRBV10-3 and TRBJ2-7; D may be TRBD1 (6 bases). The CDR3 consists of 15 residues. The V gene lost 0 bases and the J gene lost 0 bases, with 9 bases spanning the gap. Per the germline V gene, CDR1 is ENHRY and CDR2 is SYGVKD. The CDR3 DNA reads TGTGCCATCAGTGAGTCGAAGGACAGCTCCTACGAGCAGTACTTC. It translates to CAISESKDSSYEQYF.

This clonotype came up a few times. This rearrangement joins TRBV30 to TRBJ2-2; D may correspond to TRBD1 or TRBD2 (6 bases each). Germline values: CDR1 GTSNPN, CDR2 SVGIG (reference sequence). The CDR3 is made up of 14 amino acids. The V gene lost 4 bases and the J gene lost 4 bases, with 13 bases spanning the gap. In DNA form, the CDR3 reads TGTGCCTGGACCCAATCGGGGGCCACCGGGGAGCTGTTTTTT. Translating gives CAWTQSGATGELFF.